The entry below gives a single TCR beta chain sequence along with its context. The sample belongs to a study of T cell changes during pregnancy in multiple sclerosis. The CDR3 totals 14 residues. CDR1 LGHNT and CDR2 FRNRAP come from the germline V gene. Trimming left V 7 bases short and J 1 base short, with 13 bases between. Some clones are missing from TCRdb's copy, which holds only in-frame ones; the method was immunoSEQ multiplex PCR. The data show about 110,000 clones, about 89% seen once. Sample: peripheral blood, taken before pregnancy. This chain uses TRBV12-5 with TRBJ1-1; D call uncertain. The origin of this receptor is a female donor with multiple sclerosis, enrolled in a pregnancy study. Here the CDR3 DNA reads TGTGCTAGTGTTCCAGCGGGCTGGAACACTGAAGCTTTCTTT. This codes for CASVPAGWNTEAFF.